Presented here are 23 T cell receptor beta chains from one specimen sequenced in a study of blood T cell repertoires in COVID-19. TCRdb's copy holds only in-frame clones and misses some; the assay was immunoSEQ multiplex PCR. The data contain roughly 410,000 clones, about 90% of them singletons. The source material was peripheral blood. The receptors stem from a woman in her sixties or seventies with COVID-19, enrolled during active disease.

The V call is TRBV7-8, the J call TRBJ1-1; possible D gene TRBD1, 5 bases. V lost 5 bases, J lost 3 bases, and 19 bases lay in between. The CDR3 runs 16 residues. From germline, CDR1 is SGHVS and CDR2 FQNEAQ. Here the CDR3 reads CASSEQGRSFDTEAFF. The DNA of the CDR3 is TGTGCCAGCAGCGAGCAGGGAAGAAGTTTTGACACTGAAGCTTTCTTT.

This clone was counted a few times. The J gene is TRBJ1-1, the V gene TRBV3-1 (or the pseudogene TRBV3-2), with unresolved D. Trimming pared 1 base from V and 5 bases from J, leaving 8 bases between. The CDR3 loop spans 13 amino acids. Germline-derived CDR1 and CDR2 are LGHDT and YNNKEL (reference sequence). The CDR3 loop reads CASSQVLRTEAFF. CDR3 in DNA: TGTGCCAGCAGCCAAGTACTAAGGACTGAAGCTTTCTTT.

This chain links TRBV29-1 with TRBJ1-1, with a weak D call TRBD1 (6 bases). There are 13 residues in the CDR3. The germline CDR1 and CDR2 sequences are SQVTM and ANQGSEA. Between the trimmed V and J ends, which lost 2 bases and 1 base, there was a span of 8 bases. The CDR3 here is CSVEIQGNTEAFF. DNA of the CDR3: TGCAGCGTTGAAATACAGGGGAACACTGAAGCTTTCTTT.

The rearrangement links TRBV4-1 to TRBJ1-1; D is ambiguous. The CDR3 extends over 17 amino acids. The germline CDR1 and CDR2 sequences are MGHRA and YSYEKL. The V end lost 1 base, the J end lost 3 bases, and 18 bases lay between the germline ends. The CDR3 spells CASSQVPIGSIDTEAFF. The DNA of the CDR3 is TGCGCCAGCAGCCAAGTTCCAATAGGGAGTATTGACACTGAAGCTTTCTTT.

V gene TRBV6-6 combines with J gene TRBJ1-5; 9 nucleotides match TRBD1. This CDR3 region has 16 residues. CDR1 MNHNY and CDR2 SVGAGI come from the germline V gene (reference sequence). With 5 bases clipped from V and 5 bases from J, the junction kept 10 bases outside the gene matches. CDR3 region: CASSRGPGQGDQPQHF. CDR3 DNA sequence: TGTGCCAGCAGTCGCGGCCCGGGACAGGGCGATCAGCCCCAGCATTTT.

Details on this clone: Distinct nucleotide sequences in the sample also encode this CDR3. The CDR3 DNA reads as TGTGCCAGCAGCTTAGTGGGAGCAACTAATGAAAAACTGTTTTTT. Protein product: CASSLVGATNEKLFF. The J gene is TRBJ1-4, the V gene TRBV7-9; D ambiguous. CDR1 and CDR2 from the germline V gene are SEHNR and FQNEAQ (reference sequence). Trimming cost V 1 base and J 0 bases, with 6 bases left between them. CDR3 size: 15 residues.

Here the CDR3 DNA reads TGTGCCAGCAGCCCCCGGGGAGAGAGGGGGAACTACAATGAGCAGTTCTTC. Translation: CASSPRGERGNYNEQFF. V and J are TRBV27 and TRBJ2-1, with D possibly matching TRBD1 (6 bases). CDR1 and CDR2 (germline): MNHEY, SMNVEV (reference sequence). V was cut by 6 bases and J by 3 bases, with 21 bases left in between. The CDR3 extends over 17 amino acids.

The chain carries TRBV5-1 and TRBJ1-6; TRBD1 matches at 7 bases. Trimming cost V 4 bases and J 7 bases; bases outside gene matches: 11. This CDR3 contains 16 residues. Germline CDR1 SGHRS, CDR2 YFSETQ. The CDR3 DNA sequence: TGCGCCAGCAGCCACGATTTAGGGACAGCAAATTCACCCCTCCACTTT. Translation: CASSHDLGTANSPLHF.

In its sample, this clone was seen a few times. The V and J genes are TRBV2 and TRBJ2-1; TRBD2 might be the D (6 bases). Per germline, CDR1 SNHLY and CDR2 FYNNEI. The CDR3 is 16 amino acids. With 1 base removed from V and 2 bases from J, the gap between germline ends came to 12 bases. CDR3 region: CASSEGSSAPYNEQFF. CDR3 sequence (DNA): TGTGCCAGCAGTGAAGGCTCTAGCGCTCCCTACAATGAGCAGTTCTTC.

The chain has TRBV18 and TRBJ2-3; possibly TRBD2 for D (6 bases). The CDR3 has 15 amino acids. Germline loops: CDR1 KGHSH, CDR2 LQKENI. V was pared by 3 bases and J by 0 bases, with 10 bases between. Here the CDR3 DNA reads TGTGCCAGCTCACCGGACTACCGTAGCACAGATACGCAGTATTTT. Translation gives CASSPDYRSTDTQYF.

This clone was counted once. This chain joins TRBV11-1 and TRBJ2-2; unclear D gene. CDR1 and CDR2 (germline): SGHAT, FQDESV (reference sequence). CDR3 length equals 14 residues. V lost 2 bases, J lost 1 base, and 5 bases lay in between. The CDR3 nucleotides read TGTGCCAGCAGCTTAAGGAGGAACACCGGGGAGCTGTTTTTT. Its translation: CASSLRRNTGELFF.

The V gene is TRBV3-1 (or the pseudogene TRBV3-2), the J gene TRBJ2-7, with 8 bases that match TRBD2. Germline trimming cut 1 base from V and 3 bases from J; bases unmatched to any gene: 5. This CDR3 is built from 15 residues. Germline V gene sequence: CDR1 LGHDT, CDR2 YNNKEL (reference sequence). For the CDR3, the DNA is TGTGCCAGCAGCCAAGCCCCGGGGGGGGGCTACGAGCAGTACTTC. Translating gives CASSQAPGGGYEQYF.

Regarding this clone: Distinct nucleotide sequences in the sample also encode this CDR3. The chain recombines TRBV11-2 with TRBJ2-7; weak D call: TRBD1 (6 bases). The V gene's germline CDR1 is SGHAT and CDR2 FQNNGV. V dropped 1 base and J dropped 2 bases, with 9 bases sitting between them. The CDR3 is 14 amino acids. CDR3 amino acids: CASSLGQGPYEQYF. The CDR3 nucleotides read TGTGCCAGCAGCTTAGGGCAGGGGCCCTACGAGCAGTACTTC. The full variable domain, its missing parts supplied by reference TRBV11-2 and TRBJ2-7, is EAGVAQSPRYKIIEKRQSVAFWCNPISGHATLYWYQQILGQGPKLLIQFQNNGVVDDSQLPKDRFSAERLKGVDSTLKIQPAKLEDSAVYLCASSLGQGPYEQYFGPGTRLTVT.

This clone showed up just once. This sequence joins TRBV27 and TRBJ1-2, with 8 bases lining up with TRBD1. V dropped 8 bases and J dropped 2; count of bases not matched to a gene: 4. This CDR3 has 13 residues. Germline V gene data show CDR1 as MNHEY and CDR2 as SMNVEV (reference sequence). The CDR3 loop reads CASRTGTNYGYTF. CDR3 bases: TGTGCCAGCCGGACAGGGACAAACTATGGCTACACCTTC.

The genes are TRBV5-1 and TRBJ1-6; 11 bases agree with TRBD1. Germline trimming cut 3 bases from V and 2 bases from J; bases unmatched to any gene: 1. This CDR3 spans 16 amino acids. Germline loops: CDR1 SGHRS, CDR2 YFSETQ. CDR3 in DNA: TGCGCCAGCAGCTGGACAGGGGGCGCCTATAATTCACCCCTCCACTTT. Protein sequence: CASSWTGGAYNSPLHF.

This clone turned up a few times. V and J are TRBV18 and TRBJ1-2; 10 bases are a match to TRBD1. The V and J ends lost 3 bases and 4 bases, in that order; junction bases with no gene match: 5. CDR1 is KGHSH, CDR2 LQKENI, per germline. This CDR3 contains 15 residues. The CDR3 coding sequence is TGTGCCAGCTCACCTGGGACAGGGGTTGGCTATGGCTACACCTTC. Translated, it gives CASSPGTGVGYGYTF.

The V and J genes are TRBV6-5 and TRBJ1-1, with 10 bases aligning to TRBD1. From germline, CDR1 is MNHEY and CDR2 SVGAGI. The CDR3 contains 11 residues. Losses at the gene ends were 8 bases for V and 9 bases for J; bases not matched to a gene: 3. This CDR3 reads CASGDRGKAFF. The CDR3 region has the DNA TGTGCCAGCGGGGACAGGGGCAAAGCTTTCTTT.

The chain recombines TRBV6-1 with TRBJ1-5; D possibly corresponds to TRBD1 (6 bases). The V end was cut by 2 bases, the J end by 6 bases, with 11 bases between. CDR1 MNHNS and CDR2 SASEGT come from the germline V gene. This CDR3 has 14 amino acids. Here the CDR3 DNA reads TGTGCCAGCAGTGAACAGGGGAGAGGTCAGCCCCAGCATTTT. Translated, it gives CASSEQGRGQPQHF.

The rearrangement joins TRBV10-3 to TRBJ2-2; D is perhaps TRBD2 (5 bases). Germline V gives CDR1 ENHRY, CDR2 SYGVKD. The CDR3 covers 15 residues. Trimming took off 4 bases at V and 3 bases at J, with 12 bases between the two ends. DNA for the CDR3: TGTGCCATCAGTGTGGCTAGCCCCCACACCGGGGAGCTGTTTTTT. Translation: CAISVASPHTGELFF.

V and J are TRBV28 and TRBJ1-4; D uncertain. This CDR3 is built from 12 residues. The V gene lost 5 bases and the J gene lost 5 bases, with 6 bases spanning the gap. Germline CDR1 is MDHEN and CDR2 is SYDVKM. In nucleotides, the CDR3 is TGTGCCAGCAGTCTAAGAAATGAAAAACTGTTTTTT. Encoded protein: CASSLRNEKLFF. The variable domain in full, completed from reference TRBV28 and TRBJ1-4, reads DVKVTQSSRYLVKRTGEKVFLECVQDMDHENMFWYRQDPGLGLRLIYFSYDVKMKEKGDIPEGYSVSREKKERFSLILESASTNQTSMYLCASSLRNEKLFFGSGTQLSVL.

The rearrangement links TRBV5-8 to TRBJ2-1; 11 nucleotides line up with TRBD2. Per the germline V gene, CDR1 is SGHTS and CDR2 is YDEGEE. J lost 10 bases, V lost 10 bases, and 13 bases had no gene match. This CDR3 contains 14 residues. CDR3 DNA sequence: TGTGCCGGATCATTAGCGGGGGGGCCAGGAGAGCAGTTCTTC. Amino acid sequence: CAGSLAGGPGEQFF.

The chain couples TRBV6-5 to TRBJ1-5, with TRBD1 as a possible D gene (6 bases). This CDR3 comprises 15 residues. Germline V gene lookup returns CDR1 MNHEY and CDR2 SVGAGI. The V end was cut by 2 bases, the J end by 4 bases, with 12 bases between. The CDR3 is CASSYSGQTNQPQHF. The CDR3 DNA follows: TGTGCCAGCAGTTACAGCGGACAGACTAATCAGCCCCAGCATTTT.

The chain has TRBV2 and TRBJ2-5, with TRBD2 matching over 9 bases. V lost 5 bases to trimming and J lost 5 bases; unmatched junction nucleotides: 6. Per germline, CDR1 SNHLY and CDR2 FYNNEI. CDR3 length: 14 amino acids. In nucleotides, the CDR3 is TGTGCCAGCAGTATTCAAGCGGGGGGTGAGACCCAGTACTTC. Residues: CASSIQAGGETQYF.